This T cell receptor (beta chain) was recorded in a study of molecular identifiers for immune sequencing clone quantification. Germline V gene data show CDR1 as SEHNR and CDR2 as FQNEAQ (reference sequence). V was pared by 4 bases and J by 6 bases, with 7 bases between. The CDR3 is 12 residues long. Bulk TCR libraries were made with methods that had been previously described and with listed TCR primers. One entry per CDR3 protein results from TCRdb running MiXCR on the PCR reads. The repertoire consists of just under 650,000 distinct CDR3 sequences, with 15% to 20% occurring once and the leading ten covering roughly 0.83%. Overall study results and limits: Jurkat TCR RNA spiked in from one cell could reportedly be detected among about a million naive cells. The share of molecules held by clones above 20 RNA copies was over 97% in effector cells and under 1% in naive cells.

This clonotype was seen repeatedly, ten times or more. What it recognizes is unknown. The sequence was obtained from a human donor in good health. Some libraries in this study had Jurkat cell RNA spiked in. Sequenced sample: naive CD8+ T cells from blood, with Jurkat cell RNA spiked in. Subset reported: FACS-sorted CD8+CD4-CCR7+CD45RA+ naive T cells. The gene calls are TRBV7-9 and TRBJ1-5; D gene unclear. This chain's CDR3 is CASSSEIQPQHF. CDR3 nucleotides: TGTGCCAGCAGCTCAGAGATTCAGCCCCAGCATTTT. Full variable domain (remainder filled in from reference TRBV7-9 and TRBJ1-5): DTGVSQNPRHKITKRGQNVTFRCDPISEHNRLYWYRQTLGQGPEFLTYFQNEAQLEKSRLLSDRFSAERPKGSFSTLEIQRTEQGDSAMYLCASSSEIQPQHFGDGTRLSIL.